A single sample is the source of the 8 T cell receptor beta chains below, sequenced in a study of T cell clonality in common variable immunodeficiency. Study-level findings and limits: In common variable immunodeficiency, TCR beta chains reportedly carried fewer deletions and N-nucleotide insertions.

Profiling relied on immunoSEQ multiplex PCR, and the TCRdb table lists in-frame clones only, not all of them. This repertoire holds 25,000 to 35,000 clones, and none appear only once. Their target antigens are unknown. The source material was peripheral blood mononuclear cells. Source of these receptors: a human donor with common variable immunodeficiency.

This clone appeared many times. CDR3 sequence: CASSLPHRETQYF. The CDR3 bases that were read are TGTGCCAGCAGCTTACCCCATCGGGAGACC. The chain carries TRBV11-2 and TRBJ2-5; D remains unclear. Read coverage stops 3 residues before the CDR3 terminus; the germline J gene supplies the remainder. This CDR3 spans 13 amino acids. The V gene lost 2 bases and the J gene lost 5 bases, with 9 bases spanning the gap. Germline assignment: CDR1 SGHAT and CDR2 FQNNGV. Looking up the rest from reference TRBV11-2 and TRBJ2-5 gives the full variable domain: EAGVAQSPRYKIIEKRQSVAFWCNPISGHATLYWYQQILGQGPKLLIQFQNNGVVDDSQLPKDRFSAERLKGVDSTLKIQPAKLEDSAVYLCASSLPHRETQYFGPGTRLLVL.

This clone was found many times. The read ends 3 residues shy of where the CDR3 ends; the end is completed using the germline J gene. This rearrangement joins TRBV18 to TRBJ2-2; 13 nucleotides match TRBD2. The CDR3 is made up of 17 amino acids. Germline V gene lookup returns CDR1 KGHSH and CDR2 LQKENI. J was trimmed by 2 bases and V by 4 bases; bases with no gene match: 4. The CDR3 reads CASSQGTSGTNTGELFF. CDR3 DNA, as far as it was read: TGTGCCAGCTCACAAGGGACTAGCGGGACCAACACCGGGGAG. The whole variable domain, remainder taken from reference TRBV18 and TRBJ2-2, is NAGVMQNPRHLVRRRGQEARLRCSPMKGHSHVYWYRQLPEEGLKFMVYLQKENIIDESGMPKERFSAEFPKEGPSILRIQQVVRGDSAAYFCASSQGTSGTNTGELFFGEGSRLTVL.

This clone has at least ten counts. Partial CDR3 DNA: TGTGCCAGCAGTGAAGGGGCAGGGGGATCGGGAGGC. Translating gives CASSEGAGGSGG. From start to end, the CDR3 is CASSEGAGGSGGYTF. The rearrangement uses TRBV6-1 and TRBJ1-2, with TRBD1 matching 7 bases. The missing CDR3 end, 3 residues past where the read stops, is filled in from the germline J gene. Per germline, CDR1 MNHNS and CDR2 SASEGT. The CDR3 totals 15 residues.

This clone was counted only a few times. The sequenced fragment ends 3 residues before the CDR3 boundary, so the rest is inferred from the germline J gene. The genes are TRBV19 and TRBJ1-2, with 10 bases identical to TRBD1. The V gene's germline CDR1 is LNHDA and CDR2 SQIVND (reference sequence). The ends lost 1 base at V and 5 bases at J; junction bases unmatched: 7. The CDR3 spans 16 residues. The CDR3 region is CASSIVGTGAPYGYTF. The sequenced CDR3 bases are TGTGCCAGTAGTATAGTCGGGACAGGGGCTCCGTATGGC.

This clone occurred a few times. The missing CDR3 end, 3 residues past where the read stops, is filled in from the germline J gene. The chain carries TRBV10-1 and TRBJ2-7, with TRBD2 matching 8 bases. The J segment lost 5 bases and the V segment lost 4 bases, leaving 7 bases of the junction unmatched. This CDR3 has 14 amino acids. Germline lookup yields CDR1 WNHNN and CDR2 SYGVQD (reference sequence). The sequenced part of the CDR3 DNA is TGCGCCAGCAGTGTTACCGGGACTAGAAACGAG. Translating gives CASSVTGTRNE. The entire CDR3 is CASSVTGTRNEQYF.

Turning to this clone: The CDR3 is cut off 3 residues early in the read; its end comes from the germline J gene. This chain joins TRBV2 and TRBJ2-7; 7 nucleotides agree with TRBD2. Germline CDR1 is SNHLY and CDR2 is FYNNEI. The CDR3 is 14 residues long. Trimming took 6 bases from V and 2 from J; bases not matched to a gene: 7. The CDR3: CASRIAGVTYEQYF. Incomplete CDR3 DNA: TGTGCCAGCAGAATAGCGGGCGTAACCTACGAG.

The table lists this clone with a few counts. A junction boundary mismatches the germline segment, possibly from a read error. Read data end 3 residues before the CDR3 end; the end is taken from the germline J gene. V gene TRBV7-7 combines with J gene TRBJ2-1, with TRBD1 identical over 8 bases. The CDR3 extends over 15 amino acids. Germline lookup yields CDR1 SSHAT and CDR2 FNYEAQ (reference sequence). The CDR3 DNA, read in part, is TGTGCTAGCAGCCAGGACAGGGCTCCCTACAATGAG. Translated, it gives CASSQDRAPYNE. The entire CDR3 reads CASSQDRAPYNEQFF.

This clone was observed at least ten times. The sequenced fragment ends 3 residues before the CDR3 boundary, so the rest is inferred from the germline J gene. V is TRBV5-5 and J is TRBJ1-1; D is ambiguous. Trimming pared 5 bases from V and 0 bases from J, leaving 11 bases between. Germline V CDR1 and CDR2: SGHKS, YYEKEE (reference sequence). This CDR3 region has 14 residues. CDR3 amino acids: CASRPQVLNTEAFF. Incomplete CDR3 DNA: TGTGCCAGCAGACCCCAGGTCCTGAACACTGAA.